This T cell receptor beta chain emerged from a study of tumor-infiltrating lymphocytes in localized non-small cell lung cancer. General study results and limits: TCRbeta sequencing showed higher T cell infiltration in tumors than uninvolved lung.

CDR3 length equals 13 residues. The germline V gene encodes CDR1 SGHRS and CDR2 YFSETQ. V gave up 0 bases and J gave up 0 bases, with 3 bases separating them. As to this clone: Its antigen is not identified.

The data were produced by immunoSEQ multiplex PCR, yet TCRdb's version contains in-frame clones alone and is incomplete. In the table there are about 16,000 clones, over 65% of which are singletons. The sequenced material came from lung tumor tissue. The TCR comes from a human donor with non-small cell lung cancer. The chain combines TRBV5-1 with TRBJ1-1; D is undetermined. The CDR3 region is CASSLELNTEAFF. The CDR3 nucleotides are TGCGCCAGCAGCTTGGAGCTGAACACTGAAGCTTTCTTT.